A single TCR beta chain is shown here with its context. What it binds is unknown. Each donor was a Caucasian adult residing in Nashville, Tennessee. The entry originates in a study of shared clonotypes between healthy human individuals. General study points: For sorted subsets, rarefaction showed incomplete sequencing despite large depth. Against clonotypes common to all four donors, non-shared ones had lower generation probabilities.

The J segment lost 3 bases and the V segment lost 2 bases, leaving 3 bases of the junction unmatched. Germline V gene sequence: CDR1 SEHNR, CDR2 FQNEAQ (reference sequence). The CDR3 sequence is 15 residues long. Sequencing used immunoSEQ multiplex PCR; TCRdb keeps in-frame clones, though not all of them. The table shows about 2,500,000 clones, with about 92% occurring only once. This clonotype was sampled from a man between 18 and 35 years old in good health. The gene calls are TRBV7-9 and TRBJ2-3, with TRBD1 matching over 9 bases. Sequencing input: naive CD4+ T cells sorted from blood. Subset specified: CD45RA+ positively selected. As DNA, the CDR3 is TGTGCCAGCAGCTTACGGGGGACAGGGACAGATACGCAGTATTTT. Encoded protein: CASSLRGTGTDTQYF. The variable domain in full, with the rest retrieved from reference TRBV7-9 and TRBJ2-3, is DTGVSQNPRHKITKRGQNVTFRCDPISEHNRLYWYRQTLGQGPEFLTYFQNEAQLEKSRLLSDRFSAERPKGSFSTLEIQRTEQGDSAMYLCASSLRGTGTDTQYFGPGTRLTVL.